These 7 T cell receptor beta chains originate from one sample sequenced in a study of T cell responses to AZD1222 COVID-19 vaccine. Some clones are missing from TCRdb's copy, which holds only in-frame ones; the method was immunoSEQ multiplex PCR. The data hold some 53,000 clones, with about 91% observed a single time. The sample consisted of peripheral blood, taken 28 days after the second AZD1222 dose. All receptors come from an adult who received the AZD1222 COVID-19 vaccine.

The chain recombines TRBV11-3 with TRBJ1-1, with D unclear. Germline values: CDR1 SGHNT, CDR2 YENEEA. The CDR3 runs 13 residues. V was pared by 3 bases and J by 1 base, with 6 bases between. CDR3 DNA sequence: TGTGCCAGCAGCTTCGGAGGGAACACTGAAGCTTTCTTT. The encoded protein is CASSFGGNTEAFF. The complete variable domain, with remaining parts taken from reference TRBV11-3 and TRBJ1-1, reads EAGVVQSPRYKIIEKKQPVAFWCNPISGHNTLYWYLQNLGQGPELLIRYENEEAVDDSQLPKDRFSAERLKGVDSTLKIQPAELGDSAVYLCASSFGGNTEAFFGQGTRLTVV.

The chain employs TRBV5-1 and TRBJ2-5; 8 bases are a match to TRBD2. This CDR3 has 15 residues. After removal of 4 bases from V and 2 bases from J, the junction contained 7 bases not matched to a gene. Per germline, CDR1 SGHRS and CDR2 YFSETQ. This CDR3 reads CASSPGLAPQETQYF. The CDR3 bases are TGCGCCAGCAGCCCTGGACTAGCCCCACAAGAGACCCAGTACTTC. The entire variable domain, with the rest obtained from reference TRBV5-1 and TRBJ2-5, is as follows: KAGVTQTPRYLIKTRGQQVTLSCSPISGHRSVSWYQQTPGQGLQFLFEYFSETQRNKGNFPGRFSGRQFSNSRSEMNVSTLELGDSALYLCASSPGLAPQETQYFGPGTRLLVL.

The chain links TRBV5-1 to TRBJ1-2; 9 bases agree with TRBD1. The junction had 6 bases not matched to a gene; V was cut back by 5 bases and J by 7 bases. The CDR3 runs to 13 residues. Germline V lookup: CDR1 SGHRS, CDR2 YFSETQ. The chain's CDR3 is CASSRTGESGYTF. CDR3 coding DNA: TGCGCCAGCAGTAGGACAGGGGAATCTGGCTACACCTTC.

CDR3 sequence: CASTPAVAETQYF. CDR3 nucleotides: TGCGCCAGCACACCCGCGGTCGCAGAGACCCAGTACTTC. The chain employs TRBV5-1 and TRBJ2-5; no reliable D call. V lost 6 bases to trimming and J lost 4 bases, with 13 bases between them. The germline CDR1 and CDR2 sequences are SGHRS and YFSETQ. CDR3 size: 13 residues. Full variable domain (missing parts from reference TRBV5-1 and TRBJ2-5): KAGVTQTPRYLIKTRGQQVTLSCSPISGHRSVSWYQQTPGQGLQFLFEYFSETQRNKGNFPGRFSGRQFSNSRSEMNVSTLELGDSALYLCASTPAVAETQYFGPGTRLLVL.

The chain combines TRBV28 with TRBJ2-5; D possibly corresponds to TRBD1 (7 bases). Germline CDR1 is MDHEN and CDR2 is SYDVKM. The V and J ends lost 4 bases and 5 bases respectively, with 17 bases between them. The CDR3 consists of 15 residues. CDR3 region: CASSSQGGAGETQYF. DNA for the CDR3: TGTGCCAGCAGTTCTCAGGGGGGCGCCGGGGAGACCCAGTACTTC.

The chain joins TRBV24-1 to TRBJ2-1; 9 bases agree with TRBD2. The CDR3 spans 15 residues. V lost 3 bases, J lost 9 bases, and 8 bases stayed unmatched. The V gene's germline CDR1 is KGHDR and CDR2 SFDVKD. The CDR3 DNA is TGTGCCACCAGTGATCCCGGGACTAGCAATCGTGAGCAGTTCTTC. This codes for CATSDPGTSNREQFF.

The CDR3 loop is CASSPYLAGGPNEQFF. Here the CDR3 DNA reads TGTGCCAGCAGCCCCTACCTAGCGGGAGGGCCAAATGAGCAGTTCTTC. The rearrangement uses TRBV7-3 and TRBJ2-1; 12 bases align to TRBD2. The germline CDR1 and CDR2 sequences are SGHTA and FQGTGA. The V segment lost 5 bases and the J segment 7 bases; nucleotides outside the gene matches: 9. This CDR3 is 16 amino acids long. Filled out from reference TRBV7-3 and TRBJ2-1, the complete variable domain reads GAGVSQTPSNKVTEKGKYVELRCDPISGHTALYWYRQSLGQGPEFLIYFQGTGAADDSGLPNDRFFAVRPEGSVSTLKIQRTERGDSAVYLCASSPYLAGGPNEQFFGPGTRLTVL.